The sequence of this T cell receptor (beta chain) was determined in a study of shared clonotypes between healthy human individuals. Study-level background: Used for every donor were three CD4 naive, three CD4 memory, two CD8 naive and one CD8 memory plate. Study-level findings and limits: Generally, naive subsets (rather than memory subsets) showed larger estimated richness.

Turning to this clone: Its antigen is as yet unknown.

Naive-designated CD8 cells lacked CD45RO, were positively enriched for CCR7, and omitted terminally differentiated effector memory CD45RA+ cells. Investigators spread the genomic DNA of each subset evenly over several immunoSEQ plates. This table comes from immunoSEQ multiplex PCR, and its TCRdb copy is limited to in-frame clones, with some not included. Here the sample spans roughly 590,000 clones, around 95% being singletons. Germline CDR1 is MNHNS and CDR2 is SASEGT. V lost 0 bases to trimming and J lost 1 base, with 10 bases between them. There are 16 residues in the CDR3. This chain connects TRBV6-1 to TRBJ2-1, with D possibly being TRBD2 (6 bases). Input material: naive CD8+ T cells sorted from blood. The clonotype comes from a young woman in good health. DNA for the CDR3: TGTGCCAGCAGTGAAGCGCATGGGGGGTCCTACAATGAGCAGTTCTTC. Residues: CASSEAHGGSYNEQFF.